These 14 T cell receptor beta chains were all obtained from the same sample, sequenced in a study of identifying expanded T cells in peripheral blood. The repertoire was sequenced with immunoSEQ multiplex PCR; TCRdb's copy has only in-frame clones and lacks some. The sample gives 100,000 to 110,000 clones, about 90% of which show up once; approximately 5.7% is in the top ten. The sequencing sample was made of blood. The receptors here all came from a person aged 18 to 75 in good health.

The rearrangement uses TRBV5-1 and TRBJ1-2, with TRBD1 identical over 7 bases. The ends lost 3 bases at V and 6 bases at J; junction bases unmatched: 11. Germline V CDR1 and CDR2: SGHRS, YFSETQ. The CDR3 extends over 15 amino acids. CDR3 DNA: TGCGCCAGCAGCTACAGACAGGGTCTACTCGATGGCTACACCTTC. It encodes CASSYRQGLLDGYTF.

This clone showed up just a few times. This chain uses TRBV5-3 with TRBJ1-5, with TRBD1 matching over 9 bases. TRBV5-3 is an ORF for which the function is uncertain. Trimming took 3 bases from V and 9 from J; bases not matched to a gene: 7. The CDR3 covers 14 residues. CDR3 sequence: CARSYRQGGLPQHF. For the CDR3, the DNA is TGTGCCAGAAGCTACCGACAGGGGGGTTTGCCCCAGCATTTT.

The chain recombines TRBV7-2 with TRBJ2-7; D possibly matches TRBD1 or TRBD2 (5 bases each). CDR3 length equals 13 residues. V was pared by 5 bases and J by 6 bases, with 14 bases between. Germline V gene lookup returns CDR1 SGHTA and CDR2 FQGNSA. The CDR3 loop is CASSPSSGREQYF. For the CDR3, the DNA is TGTGCCAGCAGCCCCAGCTCGGGGCGCGAGCAGTACTTC. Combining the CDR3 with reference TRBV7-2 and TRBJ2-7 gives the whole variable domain GAGVSQSPSNKVTEKGKDVELRCDPISGHTALYWYRQSLGQGLEFLIYFQGNSAPDKSGLPSDRFSAERTGGSVSTLTIQRTQQEDSAVYLCASSPSSGREQYFGPGTRLTVT.

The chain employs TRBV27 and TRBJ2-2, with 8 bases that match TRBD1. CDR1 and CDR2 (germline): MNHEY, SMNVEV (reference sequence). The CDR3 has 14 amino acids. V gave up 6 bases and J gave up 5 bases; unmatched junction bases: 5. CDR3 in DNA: TGTGCCAGCAGAGGGACAGGCAGGACCGGGGAGCTGTTTTTT. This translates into CASRGTGRTGELFF.

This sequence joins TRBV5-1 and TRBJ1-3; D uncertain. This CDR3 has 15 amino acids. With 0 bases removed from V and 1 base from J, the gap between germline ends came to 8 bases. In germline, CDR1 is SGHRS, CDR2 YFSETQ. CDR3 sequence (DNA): TGCGCCAGCAGCTTGGAGGGAGGGTCTGGAAACACCATATATTTT. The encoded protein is CASSLEGGSGNTIYF. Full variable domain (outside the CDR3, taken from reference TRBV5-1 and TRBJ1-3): KAGVTQTPRYLIKTRGQQVTLSCSPISGHRSVSWYQQTPGQGLQFLFEYFSETQRNKGNFPGRFSGRQFSNSRSEMNVSTLELGDSALYLCASSLEGGSGNTIYFGEGSWLTVV.

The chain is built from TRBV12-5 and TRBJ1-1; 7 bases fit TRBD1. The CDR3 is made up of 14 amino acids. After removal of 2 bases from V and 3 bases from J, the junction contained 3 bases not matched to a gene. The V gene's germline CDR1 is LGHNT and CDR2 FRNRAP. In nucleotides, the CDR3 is TGTGCTAGTGGTTTGTCAGGACAGGACACTGAAGCTTTCTTT. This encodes CASGLSGQDTEAFF.

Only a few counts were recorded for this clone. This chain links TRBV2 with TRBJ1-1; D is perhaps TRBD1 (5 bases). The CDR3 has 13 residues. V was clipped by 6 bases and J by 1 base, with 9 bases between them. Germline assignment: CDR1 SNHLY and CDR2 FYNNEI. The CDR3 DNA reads TGTGCCAGCAGCGGGACGGCGAACACTGAAGCTTTCTTT. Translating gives CASSGTANTEAFF.

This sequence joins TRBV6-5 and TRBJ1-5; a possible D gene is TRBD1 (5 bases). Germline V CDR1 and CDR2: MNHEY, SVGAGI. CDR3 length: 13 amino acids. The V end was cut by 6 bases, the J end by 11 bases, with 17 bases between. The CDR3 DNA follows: TGTGCCAGCAGCCGGGACCCGATAGGTGCCCAGCATTTT. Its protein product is CASSRDPIGAQHF.

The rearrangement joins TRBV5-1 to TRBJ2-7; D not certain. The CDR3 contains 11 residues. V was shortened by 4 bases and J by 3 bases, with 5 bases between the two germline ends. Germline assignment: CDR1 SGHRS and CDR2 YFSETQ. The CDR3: CASSQSYEQYF. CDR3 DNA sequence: TGCGCCAGCAGCCAGAGCTACGAGCAGTACTTC.

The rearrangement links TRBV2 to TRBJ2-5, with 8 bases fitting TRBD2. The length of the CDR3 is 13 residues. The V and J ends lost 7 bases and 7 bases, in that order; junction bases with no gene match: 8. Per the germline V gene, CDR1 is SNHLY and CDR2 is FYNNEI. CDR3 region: CASTGLAVGTQYF. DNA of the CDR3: TGTGCCAGCACTGGACTAGCCGTCGGGACCCAGTACTTC.

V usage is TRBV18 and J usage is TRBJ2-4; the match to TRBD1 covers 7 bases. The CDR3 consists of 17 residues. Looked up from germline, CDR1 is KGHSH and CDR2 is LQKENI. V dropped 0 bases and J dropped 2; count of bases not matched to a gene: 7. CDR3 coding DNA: TGTGCCAGCTCACCACCAGGACGACAGGGAACCAAAAACATTCAGTACTTC. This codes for CASSPPGRQGTKNIQYF.

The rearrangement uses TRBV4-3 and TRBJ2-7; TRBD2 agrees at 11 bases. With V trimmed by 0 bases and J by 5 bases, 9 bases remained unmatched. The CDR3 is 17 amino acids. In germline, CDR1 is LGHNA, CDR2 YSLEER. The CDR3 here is CASSQDPTSGSLNEQYF. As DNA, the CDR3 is TGCGCCAGCAGCCAAGATCCAACTAGCGGGAGCTTGAACGAGCAGTACTTC.

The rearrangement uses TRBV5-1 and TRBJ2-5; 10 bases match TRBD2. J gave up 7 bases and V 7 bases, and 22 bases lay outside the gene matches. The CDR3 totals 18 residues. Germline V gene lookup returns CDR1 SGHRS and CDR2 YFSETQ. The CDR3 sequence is CASFRGPPAGGDFGTQYF. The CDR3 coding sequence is TGCGCCAGCTTCCGAGGTCCCCCAGCGGGGGGGGACTTTGGGACCCAGTACTTC.

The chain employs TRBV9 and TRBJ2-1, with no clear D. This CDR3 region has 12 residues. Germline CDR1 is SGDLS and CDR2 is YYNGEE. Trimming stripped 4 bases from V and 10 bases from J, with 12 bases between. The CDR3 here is CASSPPREEQFF. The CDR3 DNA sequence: TGTGCCAGCAGCCCCCCTCGTGAGGAGCAGTTCTTC.